The clone carrying this T cell receptor (beta chain) was observed a handful of times. This study enrolled people aged about 18 to 100 from approximately 24 US geographic areas. The data were taken from a study of blood T cell repertoires in COVID-19. Study details: Italy, Spain and the United States were the sources of the convalescent and acute COVID-19 samples. In each case, the material was cDNA or gDNA derived from T cells, B-cell-depleted T cells, or PBMCs.

In the authors' methods: The assay estimated nucleated cells by amplifying reference gene primers. Only in-frame clones appear in the TCRdb table, and some are missing; sequencing was by immunoSEQ multiplex PCR. From that table come the V and J calls and clone size; the DNA was used to work out D and trimming. The sample includes a few hundred thousand clones, around 90% of them seen just once. The length of the CDR3 is 12 residues. V was shortened by 4 bases and J by 4 bases, with 8 bases between the two germline ends. Source material: PBMCs or T cells enriched from blood (not recorded which). The chain employs TRBV12-3 or TRBV12-4 and TRBJ2-7, with TRBD1 as a possible D gene (6 bases). The clonotype was recovered from a man aged 18 to 30 with acute COVID-19. The CDR3 sequence is CASSSDSYEQYF. In DNA, the CDR3 is TGTGCCAGCAGTTCGGACAGTTACGAGCAGTACTTC.